A selection of T cell receptor beta chains follows, all from one sample in a study of T-cell reconstitution after alpha-beta-depleted transplantation in children. From the PCR reads, TCRdb called clonotypes with MiXCR, one entry per CDR3 protein. In the table there are about 360,000 distinct CDR3 sequences, less than 15% of which are singletons. Sequences were derived from PBMCs, sampled from the stem cell graft. The receptors were gathered from a human donor who donated a stem cell graft to a child with Fanconi anemia. Both conserved end residues are part of each CDR3. Each record gives: J gene, V gene, CDR3 protein.

>TRBJ2-1|TRBV5-1
CASSLQGIYNEQFF
>TRBJ2-5|TRBV5-1
CASSLGYTQETQYF
>TRBJ2-7|TRBV7-2
CASSLEKGNYEQYF
>TRBJ1-1|TRBV27
CASSGQGLGAFF
>TRBJ2-1|TRBV7-2
CASADSATGNEQFF
>TRBJ2-5|TRBV6-1
CASSRGPPTQETQYF
>TRBJ2-1|TRBV7-9
CASSQSGTGYEQFF
>TRBJ1-4|TRBV6-2/TRBV6-3
CASSDRRRRNEKLFF
>TRBJ2-5|TRBV7-9
CASSLIPQGYSETQYF
>TRBJ2-1|TRBV18
CASSPRMGADYNEQFF
>TRBJ2-1|TRBV9
CASSAHQGRGLNEQFF
>TRBJ2-3|TRBV6-5
CASSYVSGGAWGTDTQYF
>TRBJ1-2|TRBV18
CASSPEQASFYGYTF
>TRBJ2-1|TRBV29-1
CSVEGLTPSYNEQFF
>TRBJ2-5|TRBV11-2
CASRTDPSFGGTQYF
>TRBJ1-2|TRBV21-1
CASSGGGRDGYTF
>TRBJ2-1|TRBV29-1
CSVEGHLSYNEQFF
>TRBJ1-5|TRBV12-3/TRBV12-4
CASSLRERQPQHF
>TRBJ2-2|TRBV7-9
CASSPLGQGNTGELFF
>TRBJ2-1|TRBV7-7
CASSAGSSSYNEQFF
>TRBJ1-5|TRBV12-3/TRBV12-4
CASSPAGGLGQPQHF
>TRBJ2-3|TRBV20-1
CSARAGFHTDTQYF
>TRBJ1-1|TRBV2
CASALRGVMNTEAFF
>TRBJ2-5|TRBV14
CASSPRDRKETQYF
>TRBJ1-6|TRBV6-1
CASSDRQGKDSPLHF
>TRBJ1-3|TRBV5-1
CASSLRGQGSLSSGNTIYF
>TRBJ2-3|TRBV28
CATGGFDTQYF
>TRBJ2-3|TRBV4-3
CASSQGSAGLGQYF
>TRBJ2-3|TRBV9
CASSVSSATDTQYF
>TRBJ1-5|TRBV12-3/TRBV12-4
CASSLSGRNQPQHF